Shown below are 24 T cell receptor beta chains from a single sample sequenced in a study of T cells after yellow fever vaccination. TCRdb reprocessed the 5' RACE reads with MiXCR, giving one entry per CDR3 protein. The sample shows approximately 510,000 distinct CDR3 sequences, about a fifth of them seen only once. Sequencing used PBMCs, obtained roughly 20 days after the first yellow fever vaccination. The receptor source for this set is a man younger than 35 who received the YFV17D yellow fever vaccine.

This chain connects TRBV4-1 to TRBJ2-5; TRBD2 might be the D (5 bases). Trimming pared 6 bases from V and 1 base from J, leaving 15 bases between. The CDR3 contains 15 residues. Germline V lookup: CDR1 MGHRA, CDR2 YSYEKL. CDR3 sequence (DNA): TGCGCCAGCAGAACGATTGCTAGCCCCCAAGAGACCCAGTACTTC. It encodes CASRTIASPQETQYF.

This clonotype was seen a handful of times. The chain joins TRBV11-2 to TRBJ2-5, with D possibly called TRBD1 or TRBD2 (6 bases each). Germline CDR1 reads SGHAT; CDR2 reads FQNNGV. The germline V and J ends were trimmed by 4 bases and 5 bases, with 14 bases remaining between them. The CDR3 is made up of 14 amino acids. For the CDR3, the DNA is TGTGCCAGCAGCTCCGACAGGAGCGGGGAGACCCAGTACTTC. It translates to CASSSDRSGETQYF.

This clonotype occurred a few times. The V gene is TRBV6-5, the J gene TRBJ2-5; the D gene is possibly TRBD1 (6 bases). Germline-derived CDR1 and CDR2 are MNHEY and SVGAGI. The length of the CDR3 is 13 residues. Trimming left V 2 bases short and J 9 bases short, with 13 bases between. Written as DNA, the CDR3 is TGTGCCAGCAGTTACAATCCCGAGGGGGCCCAGTACTTC. Its protein is CASSYNPEGAQYF.

This clonotype was detected only a few times. The chain employs TRBV5-4 and TRBJ2-3, with 7 bases identical to TRBD2. The CDR3 runs 13 residues. The germline CDR1 and CDR2 sequences are SGHNT and YYREEE (reference sequence). Trimming cost V 4 bases and J 5 bases; bases outside gene matches: 4. CDR3 sequence (DNA): TGTGCCAGCAGCGGGGAGGGCGGAGATACGCAGTATTTT. It codes for CASSGEGGDTQYF.

This clonotype was observed at least ten times. The chain recombines TRBV4-2 with TRBJ2-2, with D possibly being TRBD2 (6 bases). Trimming cost V 8 bases and J 1 base, with 20 bases left between them. The CDR3 runs to 17 residues. Germline-derived CDR1 and CDR2 are LGHNA and YNFKEQ. For the CDR3, the DNA is TGTGCCAGCGACCCTGGAGGGGTCATTGGGAACACCGGGGAGCTGTTTTTT. Translating gives CASDPGGVIGNTGELFF.

The chain is built from TRBV7-6 and TRBJ2-7, with D perhaps TRBD1 or TRBD2 (6 bases each). Germline lookup yields CDR1 SGHVS and CDR2 FNYEAQ. The CDR3 runs to 17 residues. Trimming took off 0 bases at V and 6 bases at J, with 21 bases between the two ends. The CDR3 DNA follows: TGTGCCAGCAGCTTAGCAGACAGGAACCCCGGGACTTCCGAGCAGTACTTC. Encoded protein: CASSLADRNPGTSEQYF.

The rearrangement joins TRBV15 to TRBJ2-7, with TRBD2 as a possible D gene (6 bases). The germline V gene encodes CDR1 LNHNV and CDR2 YYDKDF (reference sequence). The CDR3 sequence is 14 residues long. Trimming left V 0 bases short and J 3 bases short, with 9 bases between. CDR3 DNA: TGTGCCACCAGCAGAGATAGGGGACTCTACGAGCAGTACGTC. Translation gives CATSRDRGLYEQYV.

This rearrangement joins TRBV29-1 to TRBJ1-1; D is unclear. Trimming took off 3 bases at V and 5 bases at J, with 7 bases between the two ends. CDR3 length equals 11 residues. Germline loops: CDR1 SQVTM, CDR2 ANQGSEA. The CDR3 DNA sequence: TGCAGCGTTGATCTTTATACTGAAGCTTTCTTT. It translates to CSVDLYTEAFF.

A few counts support this clonotype. The chain uses TRBV19 and TRBJ1-5; a possible D gene is TRBD1 (6 bases). This CDR3 is 14 amino acids long. Germline CDR1 LNHDA, CDR2 SQIVND (reference sequence). The V end lost 8 bases, the J end lost 5 bases, and 16 bases lay between the germline ends. As DNA, the CDR3 is TGTGCCAGTTCCTCCGAACAGGGCTATCAGCCCCAGCATTTT. Translating it yields CASSSEQGYQPQHF.

This clonotype was detected a few times. This sequence joins TRBV4-1 and TRBJ1-3; tentative D call: TRBD1 (6 bases). This CDR3 is 15 amino acids long. V was trimmed by 5 bases and J by 1 base, leaving 12 bases between them. Germline V gene sequence: CDR1 MGHRA, CDR2 YSYEKL. CDR3 protein: CASSVNRVSGNTIYF. CDR3 sequence (DNA): TGCGCCAGCAGCGTTAACAGGGTATCTGGAAACACCATATATTTT.

This clonotype was recorded a few times. V is TRBV5-6 and J is TRBJ1-2, with D unclear. V lost 4 bases, J lost 3 bases, and 7 bases lay in between. The CDR3 contains 12 residues. Germline-derived CDR1 and CDR2 are SGHDT and YYEEEE. The CDR3 DNA sequence: TGTGCCAGCAGCGCCTGGGACTATGGCTACACCTTC. It codes for CASSAWDYGYTF. The whole variable domain, remainder taken from reference TRBV5-6 and TRBJ1-2, is DAGVTQSPTHLIKTRGQQVTLRCSPKSGHDTVSWYQQALGQGPQFIFQYYEEEERQRGNFPDRFSGHQFPNYSSELNVNALLLGDSALYLCASSAWDYGYTFGSGTRLTVV.

The chain carries TRBV7-2 and TRBJ2-3; 11 bases are shared with TRBD2. The CDR3 consists of 14 residues. J lost 7 bases, V lost 5 bases, and 5 bases had no gene match. Germline CDR1 reads SGHTA; CDR2 reads FQGNSA. The CDR3 bases are TGTGCCAGCAGCGGTAGCGGGGGGGGATATACGCAGTATTTT. Residues: CASSGSGGGYTQYF. Together with reference TRBV7-2 and TRBJ2-3, the CDR3 gives the full variable domain: GAGVSQSPSNKVTEKGKDVELRCDPISGHTALYWYRQSLGQGLEFLIYFQGNSAPDKSGLPSDRFSAERTGGSVSTLTIQRTQQEDSAVYLCASSGSGGGYTQYFGPGTRLTVL.

This clonotype was observed a few times. CDR3 coding DNA: TGTGCCAGTAGCTCCACAGGGGCCCCGAGCTCCTACGAGCAGTACTTC. Translation gives CASSSTGAPSSYEQYF. The chain carries TRBV19 and TRBJ2-7; 7 positions match TRBD1. Unmatched junction bases numbered 11, after V lost 6 bases and J lost 0 bases. The CDR3 extends over 16 amino acids. Germline CDR1 and CDR2: LNHDA and SQIVND (reference sequence).

The rearrangement links TRBV24-1 to TRBJ2-3; the match to TRBD1 covers 7 bases. Trimming at V came to 4 bases and at J to 11 bases, leaving 14 bases not matched to a gene. This CDR3 spans 15 amino acids. Germline CDR1 is KGHDR and CDR2 is SFDVKD. CDR3 sequence: CATSDTDRAGGGQYF. CDR3 DNA: TGTGCCACCAGTGACACCGACAGGGCCGGTGGTGGGCAGTATTTT.

This rearrangement joins TRBV7-2 to TRBJ2-1; D is possibly TRBD1 or TRBD2 (5 bases each). Germline lookup yields CDR1 SGHTA and CDR2 FQGNSA. The CDR3 extends over 13 amino acids. V shed 8 bases and J shed 1 base, with 9 bases lying between them. The CDR3, as DNA: TGTGCCAGCCTAGAGGGGTCCTACAATGAGCAGTTCTTC. It translates to CASLEGSYNEQFF.

This chain connects TRBV10-3 to TRBJ1-5; D is unresolved. V was shortened by 3 bases and J by 6 bases, with 12 bases between the two germline ends. CDR1 ENHRY and CDR2 SYGVKD come from the germline V gene. CDR3 length: 14 residues. The CDR3 is CAISDLGGAQPQHF. The CDR3, as DNA: TGTGCCATCAGTGACCTTGGAGGAGCTCAGCCCCAGCATTTT.

This clonotype occurred a few times. The V gene is TRBV5-4, the J gene TRBJ2-3; D ambiguous. The length of the CDR3 is 14 residues. The ends were cut back, 0 bases at V and 2 bases at J, with 7 bases in the middle. Germline V gene sequence: CDR1 SGHNT, CDR2 YYREEE (reference sequence). CDR3 DNA sequence: TGTGCCAGCAGCTTGGCATCGTACACAGATACGCAGTATTTT. Translating gives CASSLASYTDTQYF.

The J gene is TRBJ2-1, the V gene TRBV5-1; no clear D gene. The germline V gene encodes CDR1 SGHRS and CDR2 YFSETQ. This CDR3 comprises 13 residues. V gave up 0 bases and J gave up 10 bases, with 11 bases separating them. CDR3 region: CASSLDDPREQFF. The CDR3 region has the DNA TGCGCCAGCAGCTTGGATGACCCCCGGGAGCAGTTCTTC.

This clonotype was seen more than once but under ten times. The rearrangement joins TRBV4-1 to TRBJ1-6; the D gene is possibly TRBD1 (5 bases). The CDR3 loop spans 15 amino acids. Germline V lookup: CDR1 MGHRA, CDR2 YSYEKL. V lost 0 bases to trimming and J lost 12 bases, with 15 bases between them. The CDR3 region is CASSQEARVKEPLHF. The CDR3 DNA follows: TGCGCCAGCAGCCAAGAGGCCAGGGTGAAGGAACCCCTCCACTTT.

This clonotype showed up just a few times. The V gene is TRBV4-3, the J gene TRBJ2-3, with 7 bases that match TRBD1. Germline-derived CDR1 and CDR2 are LGHNA and YSLEER. The CDR3 is 16 residues long. Trimming cost V 0 bases and J 0 bases; bases outside gene matches: 3. The CDR3 loop reads CASSQDSQGSTDTQYF. The CDR3 DNA follows: TGCGCCAGCAGCCAAGATTCACAGGGGAGCACAGATACGCAGTATTTT.

To note about this clonotype: Its ends do not fully match the called genes, so a read error is possible. The chain couples TRBV12-3 or TRBV12-4 to TRBJ1-5; D is ambiguous. The CDR3 contains 15 residues. The CDR3 bases are TGTGCCAGCAGTACCGCCGGGGAAGGCAATCAGCCCCAGCTTTTT. Residues: CASSTAGEGNQPQLF.

This clonotype was counted a few times. CDR3 residues: CASRSSGGNEQFF. As DNA, the CDR3 is TGTGCCAGCAGAAGTAGCGGGGGCAATGAGCAGTTCTTC. V gene TRBV3-1 combines with J gene TRBJ2-1; 9 nucleotides align to TRBD2. This CDR3 is built from 13 residues. The germline gives CDR1 LGHDT, CDR2 YNNKEL (reference sequence). J gave up 6 bases and V 6 bases, and 3 bases lay outside the gene matches.

This clonotype was counted a few times. The chain is built from TRBV5-4 and TRBJ2-5, with no clear D. The germline V and J ends were trimmed by 3 bases and 3 bases, with 9 bases remaining between them. In germline, CDR1 is SGHNT, CDR2 YYREEE (reference sequence). This CDR3 spans 13 amino acids. The CDR3 region is CASSSTNEETQYF. The CDR3 coding sequence is TGTGCCAGCAGCTCTACCAACGAAGAGACCCAGTACTTC.

This clonotype showed up many times. This rearrangement joins TRBV5-1 to TRBJ1-1; D is unresolved. Trimming left V 4 bases short and J 3 bases short, with 10 bases between. CDR3 length equals 13 residues. Germline V gene data show CDR1 as SGHRS and CDR2 as YFSETQ. The CDR3 sequence: CASSQLSDTEAFF. In nucleotides, the CDR3 is TGCGCCAGCAGCCAGCTGTCTGACACTGAAGCTTTCTTT.